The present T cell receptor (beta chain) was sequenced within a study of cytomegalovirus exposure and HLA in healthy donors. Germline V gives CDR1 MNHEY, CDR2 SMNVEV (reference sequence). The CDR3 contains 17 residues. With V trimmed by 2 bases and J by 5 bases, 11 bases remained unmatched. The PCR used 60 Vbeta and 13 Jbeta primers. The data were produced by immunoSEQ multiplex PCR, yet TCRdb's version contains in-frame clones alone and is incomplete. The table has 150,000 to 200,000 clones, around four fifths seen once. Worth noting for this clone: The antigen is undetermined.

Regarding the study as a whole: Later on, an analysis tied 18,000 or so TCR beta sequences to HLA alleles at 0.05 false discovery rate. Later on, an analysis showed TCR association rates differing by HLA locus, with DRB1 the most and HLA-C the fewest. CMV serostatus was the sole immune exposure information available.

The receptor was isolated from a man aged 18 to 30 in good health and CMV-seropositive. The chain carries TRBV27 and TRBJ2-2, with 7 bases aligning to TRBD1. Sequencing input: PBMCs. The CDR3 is CASSLLDRSYGTGELFF. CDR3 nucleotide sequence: TGTGCCAGCAGTTTACTGGACAGGTCCTATGGAACCGGGGAGCTGTTTTTT.